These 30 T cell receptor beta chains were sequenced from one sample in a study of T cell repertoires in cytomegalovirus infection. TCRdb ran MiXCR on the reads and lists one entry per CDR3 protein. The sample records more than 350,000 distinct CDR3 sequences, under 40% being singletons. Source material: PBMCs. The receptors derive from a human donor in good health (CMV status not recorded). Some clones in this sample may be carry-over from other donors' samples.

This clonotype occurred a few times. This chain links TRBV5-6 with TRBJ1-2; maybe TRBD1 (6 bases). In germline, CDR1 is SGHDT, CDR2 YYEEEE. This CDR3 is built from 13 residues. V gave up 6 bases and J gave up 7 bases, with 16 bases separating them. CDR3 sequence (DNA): TGTGCCAGCACCCAGGGGAGGCGGGGTGGCTACACCTTC. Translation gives CASTQGRRGGYTF.

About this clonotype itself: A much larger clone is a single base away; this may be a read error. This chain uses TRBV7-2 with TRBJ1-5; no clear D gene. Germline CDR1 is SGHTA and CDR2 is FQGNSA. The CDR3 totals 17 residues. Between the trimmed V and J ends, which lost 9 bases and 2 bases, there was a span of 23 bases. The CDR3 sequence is CARSEVGRVGGNQPQHF. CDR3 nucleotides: TGTGCCAGAAGCGAAGTGGGGAGGGTCGGAGGCAATCAGCCCCAGCATTTT.

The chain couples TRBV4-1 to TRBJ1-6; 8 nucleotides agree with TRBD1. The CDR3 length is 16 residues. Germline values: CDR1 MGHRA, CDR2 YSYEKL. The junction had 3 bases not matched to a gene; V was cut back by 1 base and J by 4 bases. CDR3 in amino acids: CASSQVTGVYNSPLHF. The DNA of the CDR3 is TGCGCCAGCAGCCAAGTGACAGGGGTTTATAATTCACCCCTCCACTTT.

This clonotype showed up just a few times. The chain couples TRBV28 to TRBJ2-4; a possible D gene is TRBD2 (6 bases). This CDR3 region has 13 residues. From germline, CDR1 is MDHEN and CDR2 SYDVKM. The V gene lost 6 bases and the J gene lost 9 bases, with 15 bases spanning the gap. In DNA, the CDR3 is TGTGCCAGCAGACCCGGACTAACTAGCATTCAGTACTTC. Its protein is CASRPGLTSIQYF.

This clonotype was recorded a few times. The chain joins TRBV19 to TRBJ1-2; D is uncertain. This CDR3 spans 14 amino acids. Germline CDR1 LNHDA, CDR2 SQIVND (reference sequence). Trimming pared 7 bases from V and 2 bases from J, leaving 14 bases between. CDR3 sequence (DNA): TGTGCCAGTACCCTCGGGGTAGGGAACTATGGCTACACCTTC. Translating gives CASTLGVGNYGYTF.

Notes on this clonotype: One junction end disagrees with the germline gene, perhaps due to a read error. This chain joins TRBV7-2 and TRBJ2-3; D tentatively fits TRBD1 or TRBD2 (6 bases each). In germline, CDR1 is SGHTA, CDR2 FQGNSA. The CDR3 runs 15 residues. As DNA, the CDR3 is TGTGCCAGCAGCTTGGAGGGGGGAGTCACAGTTACGCAGTATTTT. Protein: CASSLEGGVTVTQYF.

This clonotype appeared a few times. Here the CDR3 reads CASSQGQGAGGELFF. The CDR3 DNA sequence: TGTGCCAGCAGCCAGGGACAGGGGGCCGGCGGGGAGCTGTTTTTT. The chain is built from TRBV6-2 or TRBV6-3 and TRBJ2-2, with 12 positions matching TRBD1. The germline V gene encodes CDR1 MNHEY and CDR2 SVGEGT. V lost 6 bases to trimming and J lost 7 bases; unmatched junction nucleotides: 6. This CDR3 has 15 residues.

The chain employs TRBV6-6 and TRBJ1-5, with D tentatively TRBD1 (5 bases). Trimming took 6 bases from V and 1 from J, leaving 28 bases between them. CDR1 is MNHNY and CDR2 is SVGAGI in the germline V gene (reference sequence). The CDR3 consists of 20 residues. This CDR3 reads CASRKSGDTGAGQSNQPQHF. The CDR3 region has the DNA TGTGCCAGCAGGAAATCGGGTGATACTGGCGCAGGGCAGAGCAATCAGCCCCAGCATTTT.

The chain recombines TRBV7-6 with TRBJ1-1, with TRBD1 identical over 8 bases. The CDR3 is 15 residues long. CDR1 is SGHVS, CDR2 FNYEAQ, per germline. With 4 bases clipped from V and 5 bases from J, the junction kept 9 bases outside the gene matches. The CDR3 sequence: CASSYPTRGRTEAFF. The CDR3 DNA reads TGTGCCAGCAGCTACCCCACCAGGGGGCGAACTGAAGCTTTCTTT.

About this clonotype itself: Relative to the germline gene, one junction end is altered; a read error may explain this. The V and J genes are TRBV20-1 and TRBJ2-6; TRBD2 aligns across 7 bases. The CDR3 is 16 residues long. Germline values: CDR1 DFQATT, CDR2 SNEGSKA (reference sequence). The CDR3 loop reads CSARGVAYSGANVLHF. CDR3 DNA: TGCAGTGCTCGGGGGGTTGCCTACTCTGGGGCCAACGTCCTGCATTTC.

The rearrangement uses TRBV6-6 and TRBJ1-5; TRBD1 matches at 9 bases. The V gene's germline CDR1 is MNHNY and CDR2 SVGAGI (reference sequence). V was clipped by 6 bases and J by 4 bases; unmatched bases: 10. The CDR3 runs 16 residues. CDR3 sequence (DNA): TGTGCCAGCAGCCCCCCCGGGACAGGGCCAAATCAGCCCCAGCATTTT. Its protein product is CASSPPGTGPNQPQHF.

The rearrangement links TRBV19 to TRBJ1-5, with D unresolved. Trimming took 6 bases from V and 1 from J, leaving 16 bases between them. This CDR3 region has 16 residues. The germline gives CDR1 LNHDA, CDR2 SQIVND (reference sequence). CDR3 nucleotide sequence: TGTGCCAGTAGCCCGGACCGTACCTGGAGCAATCAGCCCCAGCATTTT. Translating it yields CASSPDRTWSNQPQHF.

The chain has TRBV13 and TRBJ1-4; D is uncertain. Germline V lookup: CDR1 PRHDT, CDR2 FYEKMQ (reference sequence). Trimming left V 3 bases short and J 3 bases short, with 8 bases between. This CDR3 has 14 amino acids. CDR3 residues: CASSFLGSNEKLFF. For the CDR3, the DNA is TGTGCCAGCAGCTTCCTCGGATCTAATGAAAAACTGTTTTTT.

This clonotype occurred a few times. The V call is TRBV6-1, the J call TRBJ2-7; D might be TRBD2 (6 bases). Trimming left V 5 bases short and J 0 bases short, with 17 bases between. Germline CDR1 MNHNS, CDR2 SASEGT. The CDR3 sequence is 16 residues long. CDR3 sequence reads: CASSFGPGESSYEQYF. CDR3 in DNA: TGTGCCAGCAGTTTTGGCCCGGGGGAGAGCTCCTACGAGCAGTACTTC.

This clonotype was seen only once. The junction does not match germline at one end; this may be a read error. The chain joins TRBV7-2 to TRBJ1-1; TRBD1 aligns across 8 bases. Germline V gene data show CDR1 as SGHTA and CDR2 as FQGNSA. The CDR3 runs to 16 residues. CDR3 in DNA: TGTGCCAGCAGCTTACACGGGACAGGATTGATCACTGAAGTTTTCTTT. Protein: CASSLHGTGLITEVFF.

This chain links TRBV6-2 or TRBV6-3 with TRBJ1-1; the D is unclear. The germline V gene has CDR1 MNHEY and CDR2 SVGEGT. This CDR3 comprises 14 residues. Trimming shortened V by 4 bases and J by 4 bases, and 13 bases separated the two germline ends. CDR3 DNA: TGTGCCAGCAGTTTCCCCGCACTCGGCACTGAAGCTTTCTTT. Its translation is CASSFPALGTEAFF.

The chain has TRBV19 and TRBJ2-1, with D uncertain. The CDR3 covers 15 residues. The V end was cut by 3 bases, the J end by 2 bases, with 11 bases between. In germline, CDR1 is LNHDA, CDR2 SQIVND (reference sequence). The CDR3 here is CASSILLSAYNEQFF. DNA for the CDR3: TGTGCCAGTAGTATTTTGCTCTCCGCCTACAATGAGCAGTTCTTC.

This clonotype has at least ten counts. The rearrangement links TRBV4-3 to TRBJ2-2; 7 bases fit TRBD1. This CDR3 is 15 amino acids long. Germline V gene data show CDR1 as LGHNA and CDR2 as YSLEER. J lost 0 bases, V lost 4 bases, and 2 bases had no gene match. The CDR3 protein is CASSRGTANTGELFF. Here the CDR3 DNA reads TGCGCCAGCAGCCGAGGGACAGCGAACACCGGGGAGCTGTTTTTT.

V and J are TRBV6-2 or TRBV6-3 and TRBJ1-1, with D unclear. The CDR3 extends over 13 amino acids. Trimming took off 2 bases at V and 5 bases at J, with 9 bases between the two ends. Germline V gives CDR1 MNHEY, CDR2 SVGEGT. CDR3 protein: CASSYGRRTEAFF. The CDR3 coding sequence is TGTGCCAGCAGTTACGGCAGGCGGACTGAAGCTTTCTTT.

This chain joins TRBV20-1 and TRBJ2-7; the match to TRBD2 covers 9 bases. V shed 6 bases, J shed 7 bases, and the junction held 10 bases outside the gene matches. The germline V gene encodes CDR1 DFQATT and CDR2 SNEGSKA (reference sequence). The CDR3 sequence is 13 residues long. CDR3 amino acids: CSATGTSSWEQYF. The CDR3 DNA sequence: TGCAGTGCGACCGGGACTAGCTCTTGGGAGCAGTACTTC.

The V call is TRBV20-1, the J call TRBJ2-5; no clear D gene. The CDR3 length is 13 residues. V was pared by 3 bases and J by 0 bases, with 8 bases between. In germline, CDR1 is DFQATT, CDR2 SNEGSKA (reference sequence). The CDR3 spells CSASGHNQETQYF. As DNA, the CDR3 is TGCAGTGCTAGTGGGCACAACCAAGAGACCCAGTACTTC.

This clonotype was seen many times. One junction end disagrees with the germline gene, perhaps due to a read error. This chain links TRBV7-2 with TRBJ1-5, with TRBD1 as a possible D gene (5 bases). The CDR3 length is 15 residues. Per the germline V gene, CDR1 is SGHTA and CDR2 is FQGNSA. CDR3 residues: CASSPQGYSHQPQHF. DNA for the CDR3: TGTGCCAGCAGCCCCCAGGGTTATAGCCATCAGCCCCAGCATTTT.

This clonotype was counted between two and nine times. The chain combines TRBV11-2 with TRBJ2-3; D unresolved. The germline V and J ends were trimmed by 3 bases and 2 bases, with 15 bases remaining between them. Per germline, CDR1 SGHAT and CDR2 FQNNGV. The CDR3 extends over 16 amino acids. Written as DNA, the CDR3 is TGTGCCAGCAGCTTGAACCACGGCTATTCCACAGATACGCAGTATTTT. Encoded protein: CASSLNHGYSTDTQYF.

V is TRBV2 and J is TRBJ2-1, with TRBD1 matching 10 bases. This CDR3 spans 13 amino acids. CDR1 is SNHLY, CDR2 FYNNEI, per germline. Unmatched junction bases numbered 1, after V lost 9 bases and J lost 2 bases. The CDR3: CARGQGAYNEQFF. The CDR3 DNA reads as TGTGCCAGAGGACAGGGGGCCTACAATGAGCAGTTCTTC.

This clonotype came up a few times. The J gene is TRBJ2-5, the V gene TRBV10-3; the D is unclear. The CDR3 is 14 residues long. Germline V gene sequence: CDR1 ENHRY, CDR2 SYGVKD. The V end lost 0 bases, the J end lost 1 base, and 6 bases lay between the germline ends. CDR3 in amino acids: CAISESPPQETQYF. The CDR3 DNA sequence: TGTGCCATCAGTGAGTCGCCCCCCCAAGAGACCCAGTACTTC.

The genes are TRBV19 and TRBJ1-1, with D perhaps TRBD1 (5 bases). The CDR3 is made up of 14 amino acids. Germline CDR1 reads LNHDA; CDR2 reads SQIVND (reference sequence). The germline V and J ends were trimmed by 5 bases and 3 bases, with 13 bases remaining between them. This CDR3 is CASSLTVRYTEAFF. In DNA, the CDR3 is TGTGCCAGTAGTTTGACAGTCCGCTACACTGAAGCTTTCTTT.

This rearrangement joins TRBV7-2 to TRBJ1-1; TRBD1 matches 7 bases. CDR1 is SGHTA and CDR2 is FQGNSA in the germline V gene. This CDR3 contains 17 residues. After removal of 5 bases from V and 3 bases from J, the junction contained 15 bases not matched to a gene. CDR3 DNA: TGTGCCAGCAGCCACCGGACAGGTCCGTTTCGCCACACTGAAGCTTTCTTT. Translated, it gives CASSHRTGPFRHTEAFF.

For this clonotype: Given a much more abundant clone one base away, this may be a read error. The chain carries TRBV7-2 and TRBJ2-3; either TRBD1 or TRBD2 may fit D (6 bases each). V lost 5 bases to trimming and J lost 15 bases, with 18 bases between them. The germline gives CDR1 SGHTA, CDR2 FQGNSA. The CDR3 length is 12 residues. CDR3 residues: CASSRIGGFIYF. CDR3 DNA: TGTGCCAGCAGCCGCATCGGGGGCTTTATCTATTTT.

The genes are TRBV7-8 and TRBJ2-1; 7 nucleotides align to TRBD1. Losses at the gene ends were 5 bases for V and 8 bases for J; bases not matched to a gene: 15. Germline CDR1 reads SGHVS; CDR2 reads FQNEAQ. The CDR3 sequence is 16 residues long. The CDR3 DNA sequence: TGTGCCAGCAGCCTCGGTCCGGACAGGTCGTTGTATGAGCAGTTCTTC. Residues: CASSLGPDRSLYEQFF. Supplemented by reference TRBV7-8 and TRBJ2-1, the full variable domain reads GAGVSQSPRYKVAKRGQDVALRCDPISGHVSLFWYQQALGQGPEFLTYFQNEAQLDKSGLPSDRFFAERPEGSVSTLKIQRTQQEDSAVYLCASSLGPDRSLYEQFFGPGTRLTVL.

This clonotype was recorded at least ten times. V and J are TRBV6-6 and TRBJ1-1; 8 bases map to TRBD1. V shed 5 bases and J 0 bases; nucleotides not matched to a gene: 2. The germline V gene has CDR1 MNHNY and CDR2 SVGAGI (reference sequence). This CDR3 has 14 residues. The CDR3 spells CASSGTGLNTEAFF. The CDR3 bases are TGTGCCAGCAGTGGGACAGGCCTGAACACTGAAGCTTTCTTT.